This record concerns one T cell receptor beta chain sequence. Looked up from germline, CDR1 is LGHNA and CDR2 is YNFKEQ. The ends were cut back, 0 bases at V and 5 bases at J, with 11 bases in the middle. The length of the CDR3 is 15 residues. The entry originates in a study of blood T cell repertoires in COVID-19. The repertoire was sequenced with immunoSEQ multiplex PCR; TCRdb's copy has only in-frame clones and lacks some. The sample consists of tens of thousands of clones, around 90% of them appearing once. The TCR comes from an elderly man with acute or convalescent COVID-19. The sample comprised peripheral blood. The rearrangement uses TRBV4-2 and TRBJ2-1, with D maybe TRBD2 (5 bases). The CDR3 loop reads CASSQDRLANNEQFF. The CDR3 region has the DNA TGTGCCAGCAGCCAAGATCGGCTAGCCAACAATGAGCAGTTCTTC.